The 32 T cell receptor beta chains below were found in one sample sequenced in a study of blood T cell repertoires in COVID-19. Here immunoSEQ multiplex PCR was the method, and the copy in TCRdb shows in-frame clones only, minus some. The table records 50,000 to 75,000 clones, approximately 92% of them present only once. Sequencing was performed on peripheral blood. The receptors derive from a man between 50 and 59 years old with active COVID-19.

This clone occurred a few times. The chain employs TRBV7-9 and TRBJ2-7; the match to TRBD2 covers 9 bases. Germline V gene sequence: CDR1 SEHNR, CDR2 FQNEAQ (reference sequence). Trimming at V came to 5 bases and at J to 4 bases, leaving 6 bases not matched to a gene. This CDR3 spans 14 amino acids. The CDR3 nucleotides are TGTGCCAGCAGCCCCGCTAGCGGGACTTACGAGCAGTACTTC. Amino acid sequence: CASSPASGTYEQYF.

V usage is TRBV4-3 and J usage is TRBJ1-2; D is uncertain. The CDR3 is 15 residues long. CDR1 and CDR2 (germline): LGHNA, YSLEER. Trimming cost V 2 bases and J 4 bases, with 14 bases left between them. The DNA of the CDR3 is TGCGCCAGCAGCCAAAATCCTGACGACACCTATGGCTACACCTTC. Translated: CASSQNPDDTYGYTF.

The rearrangement links TRBV19 to TRBJ2-3; a possible D gene is TRBD2 (7 bases). The CDR3 extends over 17 amino acids. Germline V gene data show CDR1 as LNHDA and CDR2 as SQIVND (reference sequence). V lost 9 bases, J lost 6 bases, and 28 bases lay in between. CDR3 nucleotides: TGTGCCAGCCTAAGACCCGCGGGAGCCGGGGGCCGGGATACGCAGTATTTT. Translated: CASLRPAGAGGRDTQYF.

This clone was counted a single time. This chain joins TRBV4-1 and TRBJ1-3, with unresolved D. The CDR3 is 15 residues long. Germline CDR1 MGHRA, CDR2 YSYEKL. V was clipped by 0 bases and J by 2 bases, with 8 bases between them. The CDR3 nucleotides read TGCGCCAGCAGCCAAGAAGGAACAGCTGGAAACACCATATATTTT. This sequence encodes CASSQEGTAGNTIYF.

The genes are TRBV5-1 and TRBJ2-7, with a tentative D call TRBD1 (6 bases). V was trimmed by 0 bases and J by 3 bases, leaving 7 bases between them. The CDR3 has 13 residues. From germline, CDR1 is SGHRS and CDR2 YFSETQ. CDR3 DNA sequence: TGCGCCAGCAGCTTGGGGGGGCACTACGAGCAGTACTTC. This gives the protein CASSLGGHYEQYF. The full variable domain, completed using reference TRBV5-1 and TRBJ2-7, is KAGVTQTPRYLIKTRGQQVTLSCSPISGHRSVSWYQQTPGQGLQFLFEYFSETQRNKGNFPGRFSGRQFSNSRSEMNVSTLELGDSALYLCASSLGGHYEQYFGPGTRLTVT.

The V gene is TRBV12-5, the J gene TRBJ1-6, with D maybe TRBD1 (5 bases). The germline CDR1 and CDR2 sequences are LGHNT and FRNRAP. The CDR3 is 13 residues long. Trimming stripped 1 base from V and 10 bases from J, with 8 bases between. CDR3 DNA sequence: TGTGCTAGTGGTTTGGCGGGGGAGTCACCCCTCCACTTT. It encodes CASGLAGESPLHF.

The chain joins TRBV5-4 to TRBJ2-1; 8 bases fit TRBD2. Germline assignment: CDR1 SGHNT and CDR2 YYREEE (reference sequence). The junction had 20 bases not matched to a gene; V was cut back by 3 bases and J by 9 bases. CDR3 length: 18 amino acids. In DNA, the CDR3 is TGTGCCAGCAGCTCCCCCGCCGGGCGGGGGGCCCTCTGGGGTGAGCAGTTCTTC. Its translation is CASSSPAGRGALWGEQFF. The full variable domain, completed using reference TRBV5-4 and TRBJ2-1, is ETGVTQSPTHLIKTRGQQVTLRCSSQSGHNTVSWYQQALGQGPQFIFQYYREEENGRGNFPPRFSGLQFPNYSSELNVNALELDDSALYLCASSSPAGRGALWGEQFFGPGTRLTVL.

The chain employs TRBV5-6 and TRBJ2-3; TRBD1 matches 7 bases. Germline loops: CDR1 SGHDT, CDR2 YYEEEE. The CDR3 runs 14 residues. The V gene end was trimmed by 5 bases and the J gene end by 6 bases; junction bases not matched to a gene: 9. CDR3 region: CASRTGFLRDTQYF. The CDR3 DNA follows: TGTGCCAGCAGGACAGGGTTTTTAAGGGATACGCAGTATTTT.

The J gene is TRBJ2-5, the V gene TRBV5-1; D not certain. Trimming shortened V by 0 bases and J by 3 bases, and 9 bases separated the two germline ends. From germline, CDR1 is SGHRS and CDR2 YFSETQ. The CDR3 has 14 residues. DNA for the CDR3: TGCGCCAGCAGCTTGGGGTCCTATAAAGAGACCCAGTACTTC. Translation gives CASSLGSYKETQYF.

The V gene is TRBV10-3, the J gene TRBJ2-2, with 16 bases identical to TRBD2. The germline V gene encodes CDR1 ENHRY and CDR2 SYGVKD. This CDR3 region has 19 residues. V shed 2 bases, J shed 1 base, and the junction held 4 bases outside the gene matches. CDR3 loop: CAISERGTSGRGNTGELFF. In nucleotides, the CDR3 is TGTGCCATCAGTGAGAGGGGGACTAGCGGGAGGGGGAACACCGGGGAGCTGTTTTTT.

The chain employs TRBV4-1 and TRBJ2-7; the D is unclear. In germline, CDR1 is MGHRA, CDR2 YSYEKL. V shed 1 base and J shed 6 bases, with 10 bases lying between them. This CDR3 is built from 13 residues. The CDR3 region is CASSQVGDPEQYF. In nucleotides, the CDR3 is TGCGCCAGCAGCCAAGTTGGAGACCCCGAGCAGTACTTC.

The rearrangement links TRBV13 to TRBJ2-7; 8 bases fit TRBD2. Trimming cost V 4 bases and J 1 base; bases outside gene matches: 6. The germline CDR1 and CDR2 sequences are PRHDT and FYEKMQ (reference sequence). The CDR3 is made up of 15 amino acids. The CDR3 reads CASSSGGAASYEQYF. CDR3 bases: TGTGCCAGCAGCTCCGGGGGGGCGGCTTCCTACGAGCAGTACTTC.

V and J are TRBV2 and TRBJ2-2, with TRBD2 identical over 7 bases. V trimming: 5 bases; J trimming: 0 bases; junction bases outside the gene matches: 3. Germline V gene sequence: CDR1 SNHLY, CDR2 FYNNEI. The CDR3 consists of 15 residues. The CDR3 DNA sequence: TGTGCCAGCAGTTTCGCGGGGGCGAACACCGGGGAGCTGTTTTTT. Protein product: CASSFAGANTGELFF.

The V and J genes are TRBV4-2 and TRBJ1-1, with D possibly TRBD1 on 5 matching bases. The V and J ends lost 0 bases and 1 base respectively, with 15 bases between them. The CDR3 contains 17 residues. The germline V gene has CDR1 LGHNA and CDR2 YNFKEQ. CDR3 in DNA: TGTGCCAGCAGCCAAGAGTCGGCGGGACCTCAGAACACTGAAGCTTTCTTT. It encodes CASSQESAGPQNTEAFF.

The chain employs TRBV27 and TRBJ2-5; D may be TRBD1 (5 bases). The CDR3 consists of 16 residues. Trimming took 5 bases from V and 0 from J, leaving 16 bases between them. Germline CDR1 reads MNHEY; CDR2 reads SMNVEV (reference sequence). CDR3 DNA sequence: TGTGCCAGCAGTCAAAATAGTCAGGGAAACCAAGAGACCCAGTACTTC. It is translated as CASSQNSQGNQETQYF.

V gene TRBV19 combines with J gene TRBJ2-4; D is possibly TRBD2 (5 bases). V gave up 5 bases and J gave up 5 bases, with 13 bases separating them. Germline V gene sequence: CDR1 LNHDA, CDR2 SQIVND (reference sequence). This CDR3 has 14 amino acids. CDR3 nucleotide sequence: TGTGCCAGTAGTTGGAGGACGGGTCAAAACATTCAGTACTTC. Amino acids: CASSWRTGQNIQYF.

The gene calls are TRBV5-1 and TRBJ2-7; 11 positions match TRBD2. The V gene end was trimmed by 1 base and the J gene end by 2 bases; junction bases not matched to a gene: 2. CDR1 and CDR2 from the germline V gene are SGHRS and YFSETQ. The CDR3 spans 15 residues. The CDR3 DNA reads as TGCGCCAGCAGCTTGCAGACTAGCGGGACCTACGAGCAGTACTTC. This codes for CASSLQTSGTYEQYF.

J is TRBJ2-5 and V is TRBV27; 16 bases fit TRBD2. With V trimmed by 6 bases and J by 5 bases, 6 bases remained unmatched. This CDR3 comprises 16 residues. Germline lookup yields CDR1 MNHEY and CDR2 SMNVEV (reference sequence). CDR3 residues: CASRPGLAGGWETQYF. The CDR3 bases are TGTGCCAGCAGACCGGGACTAGCGGGAGGGTGGGAGACCCAGTACTTC.

V gene TRBV7-2 combines with J gene TRBJ2-3; D is possibly TRBD2 (7 bases). Trimming pared 5 bases from V and 10 bases from J, leaving 25 bases between. The length of the CDR3 is 16 residues. From germline, CDR1 is SGHTA and CDR2 FQGNSA. The CDR3 spells CASSPFPIERGGAQYF. CDR3 nucleotides: TGTGCCAGCAGCCCCTTTCCTATAGAAAGGGGGGGAGCGCAGTATTTT.

This chain links TRBV9 with TRBJ1-1, with 7 nucleotides matching TRBD1. The CDR3 contains 13 residues. Germline V gene lookup returns CDR1 SGDLS and CDR2 YYNGEE. V shed 4 bases, J shed 6 bases, and the junction held 6 bases outside the gene matches. This CDR3 is CASSPGTEAEAFF. Here the CDR3 DNA reads TGTGCCAGCAGCCCGGGGACAGAGGCTGAAGCTTTCTTT.

The V and J genes are TRBV6-2 or TRBV6-3 and TRBJ2-6; no clear D gene. Germline CDR1 is MNHEY and CDR2 is SVGEGT. The CDR3 spans 15 residues. V lost 4 bases, J lost 0 bases, and 7 bases lay in between. The CDR3 protein is CASSSQVSGANVLTF. CDR3 coding DNA: TGTGCCAGCAGTTCCCAGGTCTCTGGGGCCAACGTCCTGACTTTC.

The J gene is TRBJ2-3, the V gene TRBV3-1 (or the pseudogene TRBV3-2); 8 positions agree with TRBD1. CDR1 LGHDT and CDR2 YNNKEL come from the germline V gene (reference sequence). V was pared by 1 base and J by 1 base, with 7 bases of the junction left unmatched. The CDR3 has 17 residues. CDR3 DNA sequence: TGTGCCAGCAGCCAAGCCCGACAGGGGATAGGCACAGATACGCAGTATTTT. Translating it yields CASSQARQGIGTDTQYF.

The rearrangement joins TRBV7-3 to TRBJ2-1, with 9 bases matching TRBD1. CDR1 SGHTA and CDR2 FQGTGA come from the germline V gene. The CDR3 spans 15 residues. Losses at the gene ends were 5 bases for V and 4 bases for J; bases not matched to a gene: 6. This CDR3 is CASSGTGLDYNEQFF. The CDR3, as DNA: TGTGCCAGCAGCGGGACAGGGTTGGATTACAATGAGCAGTTCTTC.

The rearrangement joins TRBV5-4 to TRBJ2-5; TRBD2 agrees at 9 bases. Unmatched junction bases numbered 10, after V lost 3 bases and J lost 1 base. Germline loops: CDR1 SGHNT, CDR2 YYREEE (reference sequence). This CDR3 has 17 residues. The CDR3 DNA reads TGTGCCAGCAGCTCCCAGATGGCGGGGGGGCCCCAAGAGACCCAGTACTTC. This gives the protein CASSSQMAGGPQETQYF.

The rearrangement uses TRBV12-1 and TRBJ2-5; the table's D call TRBD1 went unverified against the DNA. TRBV12-1 counts as a pseudogene. There are 14 residues in the CDR3. The CDR3 DNA reads as TGTGCCAGCAGCTTTGATAGGGGCCAAGAGACCCAGTACTTC. Translating it yields CASSFDRGQETQYF.

The chain joins TRBV5-4 to TRBJ2-3; 11 bases map to TRBD2. Germline V gene data show CDR1 as SGHNT and CDR2 as YYREEE (reference sequence). The junction had 5 bases not matched to a gene; V was cut back by 5 bases and J by 6 bases. This CDR3 is built from 14 residues. The CDR3 DNA reads TGTGCCAGCAGGGCGACTAGCGGGACGGATACGCAGTATTTT. It specifies CASRATSGTDTQYF.

J is TRBJ2-5 and V is TRBV7-6; 10 bases align to TRBD2. There are 15 residues in the CDR3. V dropped 6 bases and J dropped 5; count of bases not matched to a gene: 9. Germline CDR1 and CDR2: SGHVS and FNYEAQ. This chain's CDR3 is CASRLGTSGVETQYF. In nucleotides, the CDR3 is TGTGCCAGCAGGCTGGGTACTAGCGGGGTGGAGACCCAGTACTTC.

The chain couples TRBV19 to TRBJ2-7; a weak D match, TRBD2 (6 bases). This CDR3 comprises 12 residues. Germline CDR1 reads LNHDA; CDR2 reads SQIVND (reference sequence). Trimming stripped 1 base from V and 5 bases from J, with 6 bases between. The CDR3 bases are TGTGCCAGTAGTATAGGCGGGAACGAGCAGTACTTC. Protein sequence: CASSIGGNEQYF. The full variable domain, rest sourced from reference TRBV19 and TRBJ2-7, is DGGITQSPKYLFRKEGQNVTLSCEQNLNHDAMYWYRQDPGQGLRLIYYSQIVNDFQKGDIAEGYSVSREKKESFPLTVTSAQKNPTAFYLCASSIGGNEQYFGPGTRLTVT.

This sequence joins TRBV4-1 and TRBJ2-3; TRBD2 matches 12 bases. V trimming: 4 bases; J trimming: 1 base; junction bases outside the gene matches: 3. Germline V gene lookup returns CDR1 MGHRA and CDR2 YSYEKL. This CDR3 has 16 amino acids. The CDR3 nucleotides read TGCGCCAGCAGCCCACTAGCGGGGGGCGGCACAGATACGCAGTATTTT. It is translated as CASSPLAGGGTDTQYF.

This chain links TRBV11-3 with TRBJ2-7; the D gene is possibly TRBD1 (6 bases). CDR1 is SGHNT and CDR2 is YENEEA in the germline V gene. This CDR3 region has 14 residues. V gave up 5 bases and J gave up 6 bases, with 17 bases separating them. CDR3 sequence reads: CASSPGGTRGEQYF. CDR3 DNA sequence: TGTGCCAGCAGCCCAGGTGGGACACGGGGCGAGCAGTACTTC. The full variable domain, completed using reference TRBV11-3 and TRBJ2-7, is EAGVVQSPRYKIIEKKQPVAFWCNPISGHNTLYWYLQNLGQGPELLIRYENEEAVDDSQLPKDRFSAERLKGVDSTLKIQPAELGDSAVYLCASSPGGTRGEQYFGPGTRLTVT.

The chain is built from TRBV5-1 and TRBJ1-1, with a tentative D call TRBD1 (5 bases). The germline V and J ends were trimmed by 6 bases and 1 base, with 13 bases remaining between them. Germline V gene data show CDR1 as SGHRS and CDR2 as YFSETQ. The CDR3 spans 14 residues. CDR3 sequence reads: CASTRGTENTEAFF. The CDR3, as DNA: TGCGCCAGCACTCGGGGGACGGAGAACACTGAAGCTTTCTTT. The entire variable domain, with the rest obtained from reference TRBV5-1 and TRBJ1-1, is as follows: KAGVTQTPRYLIKTRGQQVTLSCSPISGHRSVSWYQQTPGQGLQFLFEYFSETQRNKGNFPGRFSGRQFSNSRSEMNVSTLELGDSALYLCASTRGTENTEAFFGQGTRLTVV.

The count of this clone is one. V and J are TRBV5-5 and TRBJ2-1; 8 positions match TRBD1. Germline V gene data show CDR1 as SGHKS and CDR2 as YYEKEE (reference sequence). V lost 0 bases, J lost 4 bases, and 3 bases stayed unmatched. The CDR3 consists of 15 residues. The CDR3 DNA reads TGTGCCAGCAGCTTGGCGGACAGGGAATACAATGAGCAGTTCTTC. This sequence encodes CASSLADREYNEQFF. The full variable domain, in which reference TRBV5-5 and TRBJ2-1 provide the parts outside the CDR3, is DAGVTQSPTHLIKTRGQQVTLRCSPISGHKSVSWYQQVLGQGPQFIFQYYEKEERGRGNFPDRFSARQFPNYSSELNVNALLLGDSALYLCASSLADREYNEQFFGPGTRLTVL.